This TCR beta chain originates from a study of shared clonotypes between healthy human individuals. Whole-study context: CD4 naive and CD4 memory each took three plates per donor, while CD8 naive took two and CD8 memory one.

The germline gives CDR1 SEHNR, CDR2 FQNEAQ (reference sequence). V was pared by 3 bases and J by 4 bases, with 10 bases between. The CDR3 sequence is 14 residues long. The protocol was immunoSEQ multiplex PCR, while the TCRdb copy is restricted to in-frame clones and leaves out a portion. The sample holds some 1,400,000 clones, roughly 97% seen once. V is TRBV7-9 and J is TRBJ1-3; TRBD1 is a possible D gene (5 bases). Sequencing was carried out using naive CD4+ T cells sorted from blood. Subset indicated: CD45RA+ positively selected. This TCR was recovered from a young man in good health. CDR3 nucleotides: TGTGCCAGCAGCTTGGGGGAGCGAGGAAACACCATATATTTT. Its translation: CASSLGERGNTIYF.